The 32 T cell receptor beta chains in this list originate from one sample, sequenced in a study of CD8 T cells in ankylosing spondylitis. One entry per CDR3 protein results from TCRdb running MiXCR on the 5' RACE reads. The sample carries more than 25,000 distinct CDR3 sequences, 5.3% recorded once. Sample: blood, either unsorted or a sorted T cell fraction (not recorded which). The receptors were sampled from a female donor with ankylosing spondylitis or in good health (not recorded which).

The V and J genes are TRBV9 and TRBJ2-3; the D is unclear. Trimming removed 0 bases at V and 2 bases at J, with 13 bases between. CDR1 and CDR2 (germline): SGDLS, YYNGEE. CDR3 size: 16 residues. The CDR3 DNA is TGTGCCAGCAGCGTAGCGGGCCTGTCCCTCACAGATACGCAGTATTTT. Protein sequence: CASSVAGLSLTDTQYF. The full variable domain, in which reference TRBV9 and TRBJ2-3 provide the parts outside the CDR3, is DSGVTQTPKHLITATGQRVTLRCSPRSGDLSVYWYQQSLDQGLQFLIQYYNGEERAKGNILERFSAQQFPDLHSELNLSSLELGDSALYFCASSVAGLSLTDTQYFGPGTRLTVL.

This clonotype was seen at least ten times. This chain connects TRBV9 to TRBJ2-1; D is possibly TRBD2 (5 bases). The CDR3 covers 15 residues. V lost 0 bases and J 3 bases, leaving 10 bases between the germline ends. CDR1 is SGDLS, CDR2 YYNGEE, per germline. CDR3 bases: TGTGCCAGCAGCGTAGCGGGAACCCACTACAATGAGCAGTTCTTC. Translation gives CASSVAGTHYNEQFF.

DNA for the CDR3: TGTGCCAGCAGCCAGCTCACCGGGGAGCTGTTTTTT. Translating it yields CASSQLTGELFF. The chain recombines TRBV9 with TRBJ2-2, with D unclear. V shed 4 bases and J shed 4 bases, with 5 bases lying between them. Germline values: CDR1 SGDLS, CDR2 YYNGEE. The CDR3 runs 12 residues.

By proportion, this clonotype is medium-sized. V is TRBV9 and J is TRBJ2-3; 10 nucleotides line up with TRBD2. The CDR3 is made up of 16 amino acids. Germline V gene lookup returns CDR1 SGDLS and CDR2 YYNGEE. Trimming cost V 4 bases and J 2 bases; bases outside gene matches: 7. The CDR3, as DNA: TGTGCCAGCAGCCCCTTAGCGGGAGGATCCACAGATACGCAGTATTTT. Amino acid sequence: CASSPLAGGSTDTQYF.

A few counts support this clonotype. J is TRBJ2-7 and V is TRBV9; 15 bases fit TRBD2. The CDR3 is 17 residues long. CDR1 is SGDLS and CDR2 is YYNGEE in the germline V gene. V was pared by 0 bases and J by 5 bases, with 6 bases of the junction left unmatched. Written as DNA, the CDR3 is TGTGCCAGCAGCGTAGAAGGGACTAGCGGGGGGCGGAACGAGCAGTACTTC. It yields the protein CASSVEGTSGGRNEQYF.

In its sample, this clonotype was seen a few times. This chain joins TRBV9 and TRBJ2-3; unclear D gene. CDR1 and CDR2 from the germline V gene are SGDLS and YYNGEE. The CDR3 totals 13 residues. V was clipped by 3 bases and J by 4 bases, with 9 bases between them. CDR3: CASSGQVADTQYF. The CDR3 region has the DNA TGTGCCAGCAGCGGCCAGGTTGCAGATACGCAGTATTTT.

The chain has TRBV9 and TRBJ1-1; D ambiguous. The germline gives CDR1 SGDLS, CDR2 YYNGEE. Trimming shortened V by 3 bases and J by 10 bases, and 16 bases separated the two germline ends. CDR3 size: 13 residues. CDR3 DNA sequence: TGTGCCAGCAGCGCTCAAGCGGGGTTTCGAGCTTTCTTT. It encodes CASSAQAGFRAFF.

This clonotype was recorded at least ten times. The rearrangement uses TRBV9 and TRBJ2-1, with 9 nucleotides matching TRBD2. CDR1 and CDR2 (germline): SGDLS, YYNGEE. The length of the CDR3 is 16 residues. The ends lost 4 bases at V and 2 bases at J; junction bases unmatched: 7. The CDR3: CASSPGLAHAYNEQFF. The CDR3, as DNA: TGTGCCAGCAGCCCCGGACTAGCGCACGCCTACAATGAGCAGTTCTTC.

The table lists this clonotype with a few counts. The V and J genes are TRBV6-4 and TRBJ2-1, with D perhaps TRBD2 (6 bases). The CDR3 consists of 14 residues. V shed 7 bases and J shed 5 bases, with 15 bases lying between them. Germline loops: CDR1 MRHNA, CDR2 SNTAGT. The CDR3 bases are TGTGCCAGCAACCCCCAGCGGGTAAACAATGAGCAGTTCTTC. This translates into CASNPQRVNNEQFF.

This clonotype was counted ten times or more. This chain uses TRBV9 with TRBJ2-1; 8 bases map to TRBD1. V trimming: 4 bases; J trimming: 9 bases; junction bases outside the gene matches: 9. This CDR3 is built from 14 residues. The germline gives CDR1 SGDLS, CDR2 YYNGEE. The CDR3 DNA is TGTGCCAGCAGCCCTCAGGGGGCTATCGGTGAGCAGTTCTTC. Amino acids: CASSPQGAIGEQFF.

This rearrangement joins TRBV9 to TRBJ2-1; 7 bases fit TRBD2. Germline V gene data show CDR1 as SGDLS and CDR2 as YYNGEE. Trimming at V came to 0 bases and at J to 1 base, leaving 10 bases not matched to a gene. This CDR3 is 18 amino acids long. CDR3 sequence reads: CASSVGLADPVSYNEQFF. Here the CDR3 DNA reads TGTGCCAGCAGCGTAGGGCTAGCGGACCCAGTATCCTACAATGAGCAGTTCTTC.

The chain carries TRBV9 and TRBJ2-5; TRBD2 matches 9 bases. V gave up 0 bases and J gave up 1 base; unmatched junction bases: 4. CDR1 is SGDLS and CDR2 is YYNGEE in the germline V gene. This CDR3 contains 16 residues. The CDR3 sequence: CASSVERGVVQETQYF. As DNA, the CDR3 is TGTGCCAGCAGCGTAGAGCGGGGGGTAGTCCAAGAGACCCAGTACTTC.

This clonotype was observed at least ten times. The chain carries TRBV9 and TRBJ2-3, with a possible D match to TRBD2 (6 bases). Germline V lookup: CDR1 SGDLS, CDR2 YYNGEE. Between the trimmed V and J ends, which lost 0 bases and 1 base, there was a span of 12 bases. The CDR3 length is 16 residues. CDR3: CASSVGASVGTDTQYF. CDR3 sequence (DNA): TGTGCCAGCAGCGTAGGTGCTAGCGTGGGCACAGATACGCAGTATTTT.

This clonotype came up many times. The chain links TRBV9 to TRBJ1-2; TRBD1 agrees at 11 bases. The trim removed 4 bases at V and 8 bases at J, leaving 16 bases unmatched. The CDR3 extends over 17 amino acids. Germline V lookup: CDR1 SGDLS, CDR2 YYNGEE. The CDR3 DNA reads TGTGCCAGCAGCCCGAGTCTCCTCCCGGGACAGGGGGTAGGCTACACCTTC. This translates into CASSPSLLPGQGVGYTF.

The sample holds one count of this clonotype. V gene TRBV9 combines with J gene TRBJ2-1, with TRBD2 identical over 7 bases. CDR3 length: 16 residues. J gave up 7 bases and V 3 bases, and 13 bases lay outside the gene matches. Germline loops: CDR1 SGDLS, CDR2 YYNGEE. The CDR3 region has the DNA TGTGCCAGCAGCGCCTCGGTTAGGACTAGTAGGAATGAGCAGTTCTTC. Translated: CASSASVRTSRNEQFF.

Only a few counts were recorded for this clonotype. The chain couples TRBV9 to TRBJ2-7, with 7 bases lining up with TRBD2. V was clipped by 0 bases and J by 3 bases; unmatched bases: 3. The germline gives CDR1 SGDLS, CDR2 YYNGEE. The CDR3 sequence is 14 residues long. The CDR3 is CASSVAGGDYEQYF. CDR3 nucleotide sequence: TGTGCCAGCAGCGTAGCGGGGGGTGACTACGAGCAGTACTTC.

This clonotype was seen at least ten times. The J gene is TRBJ2-5, the V gene TRBV9; no reliable D call. With 4 bases removed from V and 4 bases from J, the gap between germline ends came to 14 bases. From germline, CDR1 is SGDLS and CDR2 YYNGEE. The CDR3 has 14 residues. The CDR3 region is CASSWDRSTETQYF. DNA of the CDR3: TGTGCCAGCAGCTGGGATCGGAGCACAGAGACCCAGTACTTC.

There are many counts of this clonotype. The chain joins TRBV9 to TRBJ2-6; D is undetermined. V lost 1 base and J lost 0, with 5 bases in between. The V gene's germline CDR1 is SGDLS and CDR2 YYNGEE. The CDR3 runs 15 residues. Here the CDR3 reads CASSVRTSGANVLTF. The CDR3 DNA reads TGTGCCAGCAGCGTACGGACCTCTGGGGCCAACGTCCTGACTTTC.

This clonotype has at least ten counts. V gene TRBV9 combines with J gene TRBJ1-1, with D unclear. In germline, CDR1 is SGDLS, CDR2 YYNGEE. Trimming took off 4 bases at V and 7 bases at J, with 11 bases between the two ends. There are 12 residues in the CDR3. CDR3 residues: CASSPRGVEAFF. The DNA for the CDR3 is TGTGCCAGCAGCCCGAGAGGTGTTGAAGCTTTCTTT.

A few counts support this clonotype. The chain carries TRBV9 and TRBJ1-4; 7 nucleotides match TRBD1. The CDR3 extends over 17 amino acids. Looked up from germline, CDR1 is SGDLS and CDR2 is YYNGEE. V lost 0 bases and J lost 7; bases outside the gene matches: 12. The CDR3 loop reads CASSVGGGAGTGEKLFF. As DNA, the CDR3 is TGTGCCAGCAGCGTAGGAGGGGGCGCGGGTACAGGTGAAAAACTGTTTTTT.

This clonotype is deemed medium-sized. V and J are TRBV9 and TRBJ2-7, with 8 bases that match TRBD2. V lost 3 bases to trimming and J lost 3 bases; unmatched junction nucleotides: 11. Germline V gene data show CDR1 as SGDLS and CDR2 as YYNGEE. CDR3 size: 16 residues. In DNA form, the CDR3 reads TGTGCCAGCAGCGCCGCCGGACTAGCCGGGGTCTACGAGCAGTACTTC. Translating gives CASSAAGLAGVYEQYF.

This clonotype was seen many times. V is TRBV9 and J is TRBJ2-1, with no clear D. The CDR3 is made up of 13 amino acids. CDR1 is SGDLS, CDR2 YYNGEE, per germline. V gave up 1 base and J gave up 8 bases, with 10 bases separating them. CDR3 amino acids: CASSVTRGDEQFF. CDR3 bases: TGTGCCAGCAGCGTAACACGCGGCGATGAGCAGTTCTTC. The whole variable domain, remainder taken from reference TRBV9 and TRBJ2-1, is DSGVTQTPKHLITATGQRVTLRCSPRSGDLSVYWYQQSLDQGLQFLIQYYNGEERAKGNILERFSAQQFPDLHSELNLSSLELGDSALYFCASSVTRGDEQFFGPGTRLTVL.

This clonotype showed up many times. The V and J genes are TRBV9 and TRBJ2-7; 9 bases fit TRBD2. The CDR3 consists of 15 residues. V trimming: 4 bases; J trimming: 4 bases; junction bases outside the gene matches: 9. Germline assignment: CDR1 SGDLS and CDR2 YYNGEE. The CDR3 loop reads CASSPPSGNGYEQYF. The CDR3 DNA follows: TGTGCCAGCAGCCCCCCTAGCGGGAACGGTTACGAGCAGTACTTC.

This clonotype counts as medium-sized. V gene TRBV9 combines with J gene TRBJ2-7, with D maybe TRBD2 (5 bases). The V gene's germline CDR1 is SGDLS and CDR2 YYNGEE. This CDR3 spans 15 amino acids. Trimming shortened V by 1 base and J by 0 bases, and 11 bases separated the two germline ends. CDR3 region: CASSVSGQSSYEQYF. In DNA, the CDR3 is TGTGCCAGCAGCGTAAGCGGTCAGAGCTCCTACGAGCAGTACTTC.

This clonotype has at least ten counts. V and J are TRBV9 and TRBJ1-6; D possibly corresponds to TRBD1 (5 bases). V was cut by 4 bases and J by 9 bases, with 17 bases left in between. This CDR3 region has 15 residues. Germline CDR1 SGDLS, CDR2 YYNGEE. The CDR3 sequence is CASSPSGTVGSPLHF. CDR3 in DNA: TGTGCCAGCAGCCCCTCCGGGACGGTCGGTTCACCCCTCCACTTT.

This clonotype has a count of ten or more. This rearrangement joins TRBV9 to TRBJ1-5, with 9 positions matching TRBD1. The CDR3 length is 14 residues. V was pared by 0 bases and J by 9 bases, with 4 bases of the junction left unmatched. From germline, CDR1 is SGDLS and CDR2 YYNGEE. DNA of the CDR3: TGTGCCAGCAGCGTAGGGGGACAGGGAGCGCCCCAGCATTTT. It codes for CASSVGGQGAPQHF.

This clonotype qualifies as medium-sized. This chain links TRBV9 with TRBJ2-3; TRBD2 aligns across 14 bases. CDR1 is SGDLS and CDR2 is YYNGEE in the germline V gene. After removal of 4 bases from V and 10 bases from J, the junction contained 8 bases not matched to a gene. The CDR3 sequence is 15 residues long. The CDR3 loop is CASSPQGTSGSPQYF. CDR3 in DNA: TGTGCCAGCAGCCCACAGGGGACTAGCGGGAGTCCGCAGTATTTT. The full variable domain, with the rest looked up from reference TRBV9 and TRBJ2-3, is DSGVTQTPKHLITATGQRVTLRCSPRSGDLSVYWYQQSLDQGLQFLIQYYNGEERAKGNILERFSAQQFPDLHSELNLSSLELGDSALYFCASSPQGTSGSPQYFGPGTRLTVL.

This clonotype was detected many times. In DNA form, the CDR3 reads TGTGCCAGCAGCATTTTGGGACAGAGTGCGAACACCGGGGAGCTGTTTTTT. This codes for CASSILGQSANTGELFF. The chain has TRBV9 and TRBJ2-2; 7 bases map to TRBD1. V was clipped by 4 bases and J by 0 bases; unmatched bases: 9. Germline CDR1 is SGDLS and CDR2 is YYNGEE. CDR3 length equals 17 residues.

This clonotype was observed at least ten times. V and J are TRBV9 and TRBJ1-3; no clear D gene. The V gene's germline CDR1 is SGDLS and CDR2 YYNGEE. The CDR3 is made up of 17 amino acids. Trimming pared 3 bases from V and 1 base from J, leaving 17 bases between. CDR3 DNA sequence: TGTGCCAGCAGCGCCACAAGCTTATACGGATCTGGAAACACCATATATTTT. Translated: CASSATSLYGSGNTIYF.

This clonotype was counted at least ten times. The chain joins TRBV9 to TRBJ2-4, with 9 bases that match TRBD2. The length of the CDR3 is 15 residues. Germline lookup yields CDR1 SGDLS and CDR2 YYNGEE. The J segment lost 5 bases and the V segment lost 7 bases, leaving 10 bases of the junction unmatched. This CDR3 is CASGPGLALENIQYF. The CDR3, as DNA: TGTGCCAGCGGACCGGGACTAGCTTTGGAAAACATTCAGTACTTC. The full variable domain, rest sourced from reference TRBV9 and TRBJ2-4, is DSGVTQTPKHLITATGQRVTLRCSPRSGDLSVYWYQQSLDQGLQFLIQYYNGEERAKGNILERFSAQQFPDLHSELNLSSLELGDSALYFCASGPGLALENIQYFGAGTRLSVL.

This clonotype has a handful of counts. The DNA is left out, because the CDR3 cannot be placed on it with certainty; the CDR3 is given as TCRdb lists it. The rearrangement links TRBV4-1 to TRBJ2-2; no DNA check was done on the table's D call, TRBD1. The CDR3 spans 18 amino acids, including both terminal residues. Germline loops: CDR1 MGHRA, CDR2 YSYEKL. CDR3 amino acids: CASSHKCDRGRSPGSCFF.

The rearrangement links TRBV9 to TRBJ2-5, with D unresolved. V lost 0 bases and J 2 bases, leaving 8 bases between the germline ends. The CDR3 loop spans 14 amino acids. Germline values: CDR1 SGDLS, CDR2 YYNGEE. CDR3 sequence (DNA): TGTGCCAGCAGCGTAGGGGTACTTCAAGAGACCCAGTACTTC. It translates to CASSVGVLQETQYF.